This T cell receptor (beta chain) was sequenced for a study of blood T cell repertoires in COVID-19. Study details: Collection of acute and convalescent COVID-19 samples took place in the United States, Italy and Spain. T cells, B-cell-depleted T cells, or PBMCs supplied cDNA or gDNA.

Per germline, CDR1 SNHLY and CDR2 FYNNEI. The CDR3 is 16 amino acids. V was trimmed by 1 base and J by 5 bases, leaving 14 bases between them. Per the authors' pipeline: Estimates of nucleated cell counts were drawn from the amplification of reference gene primers. The protocol was immunoSEQ multiplex PCR, while the TCRdb copy is restricted to in-frame clones and leaves out a portion. The V and J calls and clone size were taken over from that table, and D and trimming were inferred from the DNA. Of fewer than 200,000 clones in the sample, around 85% were seen once. Input material: peripheral blood. The clonotype originates from a woman older than 75 with acute or convalescent COVID-19. V gene TRBV2 combines with J gene TRBJ2-2, with D maybe TRBD1 (5 bases). For the CDR3, the DNA is TGTGCCAGCAGTGAAGGGCAGGGTTGGACGACCGGGGAGCTGTTTTTT. Amino acids: CASSEGQGWTTGELFF.